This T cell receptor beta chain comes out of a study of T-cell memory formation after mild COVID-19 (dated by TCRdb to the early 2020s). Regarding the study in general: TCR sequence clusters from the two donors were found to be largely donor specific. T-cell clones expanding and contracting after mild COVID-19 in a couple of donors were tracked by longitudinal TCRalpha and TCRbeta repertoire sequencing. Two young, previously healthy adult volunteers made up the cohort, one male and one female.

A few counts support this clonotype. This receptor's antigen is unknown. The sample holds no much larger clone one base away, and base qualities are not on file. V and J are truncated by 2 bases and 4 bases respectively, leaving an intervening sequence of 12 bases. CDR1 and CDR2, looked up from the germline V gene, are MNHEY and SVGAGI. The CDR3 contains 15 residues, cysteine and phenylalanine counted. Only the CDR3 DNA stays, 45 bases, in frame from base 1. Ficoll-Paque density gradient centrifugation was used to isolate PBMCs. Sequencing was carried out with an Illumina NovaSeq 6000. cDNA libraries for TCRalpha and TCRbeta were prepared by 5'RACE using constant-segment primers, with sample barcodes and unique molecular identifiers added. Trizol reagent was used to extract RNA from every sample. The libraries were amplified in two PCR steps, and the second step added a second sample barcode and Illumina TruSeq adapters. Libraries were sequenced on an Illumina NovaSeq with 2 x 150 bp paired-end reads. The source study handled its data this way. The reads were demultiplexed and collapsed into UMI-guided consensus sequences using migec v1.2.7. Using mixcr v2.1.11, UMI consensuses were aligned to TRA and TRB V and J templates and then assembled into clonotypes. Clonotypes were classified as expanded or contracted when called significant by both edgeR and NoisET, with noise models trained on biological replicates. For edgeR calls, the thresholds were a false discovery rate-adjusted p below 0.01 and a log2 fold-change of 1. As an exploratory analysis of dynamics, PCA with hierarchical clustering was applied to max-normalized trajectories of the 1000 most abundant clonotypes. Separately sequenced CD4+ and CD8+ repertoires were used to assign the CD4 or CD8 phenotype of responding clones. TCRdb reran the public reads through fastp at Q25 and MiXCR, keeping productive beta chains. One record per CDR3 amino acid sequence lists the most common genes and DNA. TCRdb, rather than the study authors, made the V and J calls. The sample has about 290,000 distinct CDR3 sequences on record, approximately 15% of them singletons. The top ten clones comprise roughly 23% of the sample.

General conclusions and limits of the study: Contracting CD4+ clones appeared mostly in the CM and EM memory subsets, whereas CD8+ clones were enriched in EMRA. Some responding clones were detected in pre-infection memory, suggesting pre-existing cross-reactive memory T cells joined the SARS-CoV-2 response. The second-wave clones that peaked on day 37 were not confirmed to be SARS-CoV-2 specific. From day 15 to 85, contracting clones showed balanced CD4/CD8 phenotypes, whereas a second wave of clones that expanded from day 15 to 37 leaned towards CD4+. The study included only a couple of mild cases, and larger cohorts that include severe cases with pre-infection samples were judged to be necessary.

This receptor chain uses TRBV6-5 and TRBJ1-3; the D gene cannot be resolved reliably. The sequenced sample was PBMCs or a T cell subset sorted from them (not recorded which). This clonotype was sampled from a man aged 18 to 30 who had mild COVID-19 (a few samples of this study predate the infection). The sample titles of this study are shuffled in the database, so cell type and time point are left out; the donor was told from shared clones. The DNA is TGTGCCAGCAGTTACGTCCTCGGCAGGGGAAACACCATATATTTT. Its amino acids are CASSYVLGRGNTIYF.